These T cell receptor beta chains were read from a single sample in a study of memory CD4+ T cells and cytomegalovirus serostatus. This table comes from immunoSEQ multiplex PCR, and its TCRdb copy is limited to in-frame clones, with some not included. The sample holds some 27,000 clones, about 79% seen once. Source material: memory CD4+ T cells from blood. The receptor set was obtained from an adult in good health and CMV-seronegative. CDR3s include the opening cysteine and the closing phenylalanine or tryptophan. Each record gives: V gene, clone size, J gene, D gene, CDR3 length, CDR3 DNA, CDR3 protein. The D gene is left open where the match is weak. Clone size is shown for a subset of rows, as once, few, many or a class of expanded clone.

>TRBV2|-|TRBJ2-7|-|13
TGTGCCAGCAGTGAGGCAGGCAGTCTCGAGCAGTACTTC
CASSEAGSLEQYF
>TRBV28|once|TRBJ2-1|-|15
TGTGCCAGCAGTTTATCGATGCGGGACGCCCTCCCGCAGTTCTTC
CASSLSMRDALPQFF
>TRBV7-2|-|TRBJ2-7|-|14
TGTGCCAGTAGCTTAACGGTTGAAACCTACGAGCAGTACTTC
CASSLTVETYEQYF
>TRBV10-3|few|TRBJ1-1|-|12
TGTGCCATCAGTGATTATGGCACTGAAGCTTTCTTT
CAISDYGTEAFF
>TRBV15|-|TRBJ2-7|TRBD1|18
TGTGCCACCAGCAGAGTGTTAGGACAGGGAAGGATTACCTACGAGCAGTACTTC
CATSRVLGQGRITYEQYF
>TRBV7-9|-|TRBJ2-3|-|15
TGTGCCAGCGGCACTTATCAACATAGCACAGATACGCAGTATTTT
CASGTYQHSTDTQYF
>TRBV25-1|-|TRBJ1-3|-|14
TGTGCCAGCAGCTCGACAGACTCTGGAAACACCATATATTTT
CASSSTDSGNTIYF
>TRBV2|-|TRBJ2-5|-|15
TGTGCCAGCAGTGAAAGGCGGCGACCCCAAGAGACCCAGTACTTC
CASSERRRPQETQYF
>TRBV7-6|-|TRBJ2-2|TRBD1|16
TGTGCCAGCAGCCCGGGACAGGGATACAACACCGGGGAGCTGTTTTTT
CASSPGQGYNTGELFF
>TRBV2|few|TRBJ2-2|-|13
TGTGCCAGCAGTGAAGTCGGTACCGGGGAGCTGTTTTTT
CASSEVGTGELFF
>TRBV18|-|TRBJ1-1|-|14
TGTGCCAGCTCACCGCTCGCAAGAGATGTAGGGGCTTTCTTT
CASSPLARDVGAFF
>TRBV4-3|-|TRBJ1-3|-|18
TGCGCCAGCAGCCTTAGGGAGTGGGACTCCGGGGGGGGAAACACCATATATTTT
CASSLREWDSGGGNTIYF
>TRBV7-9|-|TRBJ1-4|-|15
TGTGCCAGCAGCTTAAAGGGCACGGGTAATGAAAAACTGTTTTTT
CASSLKGTGNEKLFF
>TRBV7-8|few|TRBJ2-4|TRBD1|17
TGTGCCAGCAGCTTAGGAGTAGGGGGACAGGGGTTAAACATTCAGTACTTC
CASSLGVGGQGLNIQYF